These T cell receptor beta chains were read from a single sample in a study of control samples from healthy donors and cancer patients. The method was immunoSEQ multiplex PCR; TCRdb's version includes in-frame clones alone and lacks a portion of them. The sample carries 55,000 to 90,000 clones, 75% to 90% recorded once. Material for sequencing was blood. The receptors derive from a man aged 50-60 years in good health. Both conserved end residues are part of each CDR3. Fields, in order: J gene, D gene, clone size, V gene, CDR3 DNA, CDR3 protein. The D gene is left open where the match is weak. Clone size is not always given. Where it is, it says once, few, many or a class for expanded clones.

>TRBJ2-5|TRBD2|NA|TRBV7-2
TGTGCCAGCAGCTTCCTCGGACTAGTGGGCGAGACCCAGTACTTC
CASSFLGLVGETQYF
>TRBJ1-5|NA|NA|TRBV21-1
TGTGCCAGCAGCAGGCGGACAGGGACGTGCCAGCCCCAGCATTTT
CASSRRTGTCQPQHF
>TRBJ2-7|TRBD2|few|TRBV5-6
TGTGCCAGCAGCTCCGAGGGACTAGACGAGCAGTACTTC
CASSSEGLDEQYF
>TRBJ2-7|NA|NA|TRBV2
TGTGCCAGCAGGGAGAACACCTACGAGCAGTACTTC
CASRENTYEQYF
>TRBJ1-1|NA|NA|TRBV28
TGTGCCAGCAGTTTGGACTCAGGGTCGGAGGCTTTCTTT
CASSLDSGSEAFF
>TRBJ1-5|NA|NA|TRBV21-1
TGTGCCAGCAGAAACCGGGACAGGGGCGTTTCTGGAAATCAGCCCCAGCATTTT
CASRNRDRGVSGNQPQHF
>TRBJ2-7|NA|NA|TRBV7-8
TGTGCCAGCAGCTCCTCTAGTGGAACCTACGAGCAGTACTTC
CASSSSSGTYEQYF
>TRBJ2-1|NA|NA|TRBV14
TGTGCCAGCAGCAAGTCGGGGGCCACCCCACGGGATGAGCAGTTCTTC
CASSKSGATPRDEQFF
>TRBJ2-3|NA|NA|TRBV19
TGTGCCAGTAGTAACTCCGGGGGCCTCACAGATACGCAGTATTTT
CASSNSGGLTDTQYF
>TRBJ1-2|NA|once|TRBV28
TGTGCCAGCAGTTTAGACGGCTCACCCCATGGCTACACCTTC
CASSLDGSPHGYTF
>TRBJ2-3|NA|once|TRBV7-2
TGTGCCAGCAGCTTAGCGAATGGAGCGGGACAAGATACGCAGTATTTT
CASSLANGAGQDTQYF
>TRBJ2-3|NA|NA|TRBV5-4
TGTGCCAGCAGCTTCAATACAGATACGCAGTATTTT
CASSFNTDTQYF
>TRBJ1-2|NA|NA|TRBV6-5
TGTGCCAGCAGTTCCCCCGGGGCTAACTATGGCTACACCTTC
CASSSPGANYGYTF
>TRBJ2-1|TRBD2|NA|TRBV11-2
TGTGCCAGCAGAAGACCGGGACTAGGGTACAATGAGCAGTTCTTC
CASRRPGLGYNEQFF
>TRBJ2-1|NA|once|TRBV30
TGTGCCTGGAGTGTACCTGGGCAGGGGACCTACAATGAGCAGTTCTTC
CAWSVPGQGTYNEQFF
>TRBJ2-7|TRBD1|NA|TRBV6-5
TGTGCCAGCAGGTCCGGTGGGACAGGGGCCTACGAGCAGTACTTC
CASRSGGTGAYEQYF
>TRBJ2-5|NA|once|TRBV12-3/TRBV12-4
TGTGCCAGCAGTTTGGTCAGCCAAGAGACCCAGTACTTC
CASSLVSQETQYF
>TRBJ1-1|NA|NA|TRBV7-9
TGTGCCAGCAGCTTCAGGGGCCTGAACACTGAAGCTTTCTTT
CASSFRGLNTEAFF
>TRBJ2-5|TRBD1|NA|TRBV9
TGTGCCAGCAGCTTGCGACAGGGGGATAGAGAGACCCAGTACTTC
CASSLRQGDRETQYF
>TRBJ2-5|TRBD1|once|TRBV9
TGTGCCAGCAGCGCCCAGCCGACAGGGCCCCAAGAGACCCAGTACTTC
CASSAQPTGPQETQYF
>TRBJ1-3|NA|few|TRBV9
TGTGCCAGCAGCTTAATGGACGGAGCTGATCACACCATATATTTT
CASSLMDGADHTIYF
>TRBJ2-1|TRBD2|NA|TRBV5-1
TGCGCCAGCAGCTTGGATGGTAGCGGGAGTGTTGAGCAGTTCTTC
CASSLDGSGSVEQFF
>TRBJ2-1|TRBD2|once|TRBV5-1
TGCGCCAGCAGCACTAGCGGGGGTTACAATGAGCAGTTCTTC
CASSTSGGYNEQFF
>TRBJ1-1|NA|NA|TRBV14
TGTGCCAGCAGCCGTGAGTTGCTCGGAACTGAAGCTTTCTTT
CASSRELLGTEAFF
>TRBJ2-2|TRBD2|NA|TRBV5-1
TGCGCCACCAGAACGACTAGCGGGAACACCGGGGAGCTGTTTTTT
CATRTTSGNTGELFF
>TRBJ1-3|NA|NA|TRBV5-6
TGTGCCAGCAGCTTGGATCGGGGTAGCTCTGGAAACACCATATATTTT
CASSLDRGSSGNTIYF
>TRBJ2-3|NA|NA|TRBV11-2
TGTGCCAGCAGCTTTCGAGGAGCTAGCACAGATACGCAGTATTTT
CASSFRGASTDTQYF
>TRBJ1-1|TRBD1|NA|TRBV18
TGTGCCAGCTCACTTAAGGGAGGGGGCGTGGACACTGAAGCTTTCTTT
CASSLKGGGVDTEAFF
>TRBJ2-7|TRBD1|once|TRBV24-1
TGTGCCACCAGTGATAACGGACAGGGTATCTACGAGCAGTACTTC
CATSDNGQGIYEQYF
>TRBJ2-7|NA|NA|TRBV7-9
TGTGCCAGCAGCCCCATCTACGAGCAGTACTTC
CASSPIYEQYF
>TRBJ1-2|TRBD1|NA|TRBV11-2
TGTGCCAGCAGCCTCAGGGGGGGAGGTGGCTACACCTTC
CASSLRGGGGYTF
>TRBJ2-7|NA|NA|TRBV19
TGTGCCAGTAGTATTAATCGGGTCGGTACCTACGAGCAGTACTTC
CASSINRVGTYEQYF
>TRBJ2-7|NA|NA|TRBV7-9
TGTGCCAGCAGCTCTGGCCGGACGGGACACCTAAACGGGCAGTACTTC
CASSSGRTGHLNGQYF
>TRBJ1-1|TRBD1|NA|TRBV12-3/TRBV12-4
TGTGCCAGCAGTTTTGGGACAGCTGAAGCTTTCTTT
CASSFGTAEAFF
>TRBJ1-1|TRBD1|NA|TRBV28
TGTGCCAGCAGACTTCCGGGACAGCTGAACACTGAAGCTTTCTTT
CASRLPGQLNTEAFF
>TRBJ1-6|NA|NA|TRBV5-6
TGTGCCAGCAGCTCCATTCGGGGCTTGAATTCACCCCTCCACTTT
CASSSIRGLNSPLHF
>TRBJ1-2|NA|NA|TRBV7-2
TGTGCCAGCAGCGAAACATCCGCGCCCTATGGCTACACCTTC
CASSETSAPYGYTF
>TRBJ1-3|TRBD1|NA|TRBV18
TGTGCCAGCTCACCGGACAGGGTCCACTCTGGAAACACCATATATTTT
CASSPDRVHSGNTIYF
>TRBJ2-5|TRBD1|NA|TRBV5-6
TGTGCCAGCAGCTTGAGGGACAGGGGTCTTCCCCAGTACTTC
CASSLRDRGLPQYF
>TRBJ1-6|NA|NA|TRBV28
TGTGCCAGCAGTTCCGTCCGAGCCTCGAAACAAAGTTCACCCCTCCACTTT
CASSSVRASKQSSPLHF
>TRBJ1-6|NA|NA|TRBV7-2
TGTGCCAGCAGCCTCTGGGGAGACAATTCACCCCTCCACTTT
CASSLWGDNSPLHF
>TRBJ1-6|NA|NA|TRBV27
TGTGCCAGCAAGATCCGACACCGCTATTCCAATTCACCCCTCCACTTT
CASKIRHRYSNSPLHF
>TRBJ1-2|TRBD1|NA|TRBV24-1
TGTGCCACCAGTGATGACTCGGGACAGGGGGTCTATGGCTACACCTTC
CATSDDSGQGVYGYTF
>TRBJ1-2|TRBD1|NA|TRBV19
TGTGCCACCCCGCTCCGGGACAGGGAAGGGAATGGCTACACCTTC
CATPLRDREGNGYTF
>TRBJ1-4|NA|once|TRBV6-5
TGTGCCAGCAGTTACCAGGTCGCTCCTGGCCTTGAAAAACTGTTTTTT
CASSYQVAPGLEKLFF
>TRBJ2-3|TRBD1|NA|TRBV19
TGTGCCAGTAGTATAGCGGCACAGGGGGCTACAGATACGCAGTATTTT
CASSIAAQGATDTQYF
>TRBJ1-2|TRBD1|NA|TRBV3-1/TRBV3-2
TGTGCCAGCAGCCGGGGCGGACAGGGAGCAGGTGGCTACACCTTC
CASSRGGQGAGGYTF
>TRBJ1-3|NA|NA|TRBV19
TGTGCCAGTAGTTCGGAGGTAGGCTCTGGAAACACCATATATTTT
CASSSEVGSGNTIYF
>TRBJ2-2|TRBD2|NA|TRBV6-5
TGTGCCAGCAGTTATAGGCTAGCGGGGAACACCGGGGAGCTGTTTTTT
CASSYRLAGNTGELFF
>TRBJ1-3|NA|once|TRBV7-6
TGTGCCAGCAGCGCCGGGGGAAACACCATATATTTT
CASSAGGNTIYF
>TRBJ1-6|NA|NA|TRBV6-5
TGTGCCAGCAGCAATGAGCATTCACCCCTCCACTTT
CASSNEHSPLHF
>TRBJ2-7|TRBD2|NA|TRBV6-5
TGTGCCAGCAGCCGTAGCGGGAGTGAATACGAGCAGTACTTC
CASSRSGSEYEQYF
>TRBJ2-7|NA|NA|TRBV30
TGTGCCTGGAGCGCCCAACAAGAGCAGTACTTC
CAWSAQQEQYF
>TRBJ2-1|NA|NA|TRBV7-2
TGTGCCAGCAGCTTAGCGAGGGACCTATACAATGAGCAGTTCTTC
CASSLARDLYNEQFF
>TRBJ1-2|NA|NA|TRBV27
TGTGCCAGCAGGGACGCCCGGGGCGGCTACACCTTC
CASRDARGGYTF
>TRBJ2-2|NA|NA|TRBV4-1
TGCGCCAGCAGCCAACACGCAGGGGCGACCGGGGAGCTGTTTTTT
CASSQHAGATGELFF
>TRBJ2-1|NA|once|TRBV5-1
TGCGCCAGCAGCTATACCACGGGATACAATGAGCAGTTCTTC
CASSYTTGYNEQFF
>TRBJ2-7|TRBD1|few|TRBV11-1
TGTGCCAGCAGCTTCGTCCAGGGGGCCCACGAGCAGTACTTC
CASSFVQGAHEQYF
>TRBJ1-5|NA|NA|TRBV19
TGTGCCAGTACCCCGCGGTGGGTTGTTGGTAATCAGCCCCAGCATTTT
CASTPRWVVGNQPQHF